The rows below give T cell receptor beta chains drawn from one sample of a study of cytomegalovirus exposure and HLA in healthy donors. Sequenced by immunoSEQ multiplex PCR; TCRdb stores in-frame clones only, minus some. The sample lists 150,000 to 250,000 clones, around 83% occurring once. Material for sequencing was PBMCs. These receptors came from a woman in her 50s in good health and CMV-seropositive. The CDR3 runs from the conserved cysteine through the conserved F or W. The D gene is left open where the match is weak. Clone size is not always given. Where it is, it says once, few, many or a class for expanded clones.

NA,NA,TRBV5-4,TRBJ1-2,CASSLRGGEGDGHTF,TGTGCCAGCAGCTTGCGGGGCGGGGAGGGGGATGGCCACACCTTC
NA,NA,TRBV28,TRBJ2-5,CASSTGLEETQYF,TGTGCCAGCAGTACGGGGTTAGAAGAGACCCAGTACTTC
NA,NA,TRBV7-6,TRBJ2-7,CASSPGISYEQYF,TGTGCCAGCAGTCCAGGGATCTCCTACGAGCAGTACTTC
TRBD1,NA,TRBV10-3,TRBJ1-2,CAIGPGVDRGGYGYTF,TGTGCCATCGGACCTGGCGTGGACAGGGGGGGTTACGGCTACACCTTC
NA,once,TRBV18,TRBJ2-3,CASSPITDTQYF,TGTGCCAGCTCACCCATCACAGATACGCAGTATTTT
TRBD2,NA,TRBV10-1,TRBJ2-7,CASSKGLDYEQYF,TGCGCCAGCAGTAAGGGACTAGACTACGAGCAGTACTTC
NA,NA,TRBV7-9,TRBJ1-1,CASNKVGQGNTEAFF,TGTGCCAGCAATAAGGTTGGGCAGGGGAACACTGAAGCTTTCTTT
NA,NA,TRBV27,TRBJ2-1,CASSRVASSTQFF,TGTGCCAGCAGTCGGGTGGCCAGTTCGACGCAGTTCTTC
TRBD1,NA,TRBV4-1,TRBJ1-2,CASSHSMTGRSKGYTF,TGCGCCAGCAGCCATTCTATGACAGGGAGGTCAAAAGGCTACACCTTC
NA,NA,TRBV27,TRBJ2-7,CASSLGGGYEQYF,TGTGCCAGCAGTTTAGGAGGGGGCTACGAGCAGTACTTC
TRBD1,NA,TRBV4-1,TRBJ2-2,CASSQGGRTGDTGELFF,TGCGCCAGCAGCCAAGGGGGCAGGACAGGGGACACCGGGGAGCTGTTTTTT
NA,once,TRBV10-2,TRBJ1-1,CASTQGTPEAFF,TGCGCCAGCACACAGGGAACCCCGGAAGCTTTCTTT
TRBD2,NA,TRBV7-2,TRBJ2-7,CASSLGSGSLYEQYF,TGTGCCAGCAGCTTAGGTAGCGGGAGTTTGTACGAGCAGTACTTC
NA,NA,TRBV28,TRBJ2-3,CASSLWAGSTDTQYF,TGTGCCAGCAGTTTATGGGCGGGGAGCACAGATACGCAGTATTTT
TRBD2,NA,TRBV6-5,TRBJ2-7,CASSYSWRGGTYEQYF,TGTGCCAGCAGTTACTCTTGGCGGGGGGGTACGTACGAGCAGTACTTC
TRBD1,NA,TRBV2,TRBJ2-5,CASKLRTGSREQYF,TGTGCCAGCAAATTACGGACAGGGTCTAGGGAGCAGTACTTC
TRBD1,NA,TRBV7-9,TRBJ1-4,CASSLSGTANEKLFF,TGTGCCAGCAGCCTCTCCGGGACAGCGAATGAAAAACTGTTTTTT
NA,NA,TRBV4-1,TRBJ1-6,CASSLHPQGTNSPLHF,TGCGCCAGCAGCCTCCACCCGCAGGGAACTAATTCACCCCTCCACTTT
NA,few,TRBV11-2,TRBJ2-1,CASSLVSSYNEQFF,TGTGCCAGCAGCTTGGTGAGCTCCTACAATGAGCAGTTCTTC
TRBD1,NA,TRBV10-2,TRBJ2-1,CASSPGTGGLNEQFF,TGCGCCAGCAGCCCTGGGACAGGGGGCCTTAATGAGCAGTTCTTC
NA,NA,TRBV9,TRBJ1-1,CASSPMGATEAFF,TGTGCCAGCAGCCCAATGGGGGCCACTGAAGCTTTCTTT
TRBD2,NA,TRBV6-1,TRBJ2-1,CASNPRLAGGNEQFF,TGTGCCAGCAATCCCCGACTAGCGGGGGGAAATGAGCAGTTCTTC
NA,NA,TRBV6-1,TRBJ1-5,CASSGRGRGVGNQPQHF,TGTGCCAGCAGTGGAAGGGGGAGGGGCGTGGGCAATCAGCCCCAGCATTTT
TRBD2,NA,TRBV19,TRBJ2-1,CASKRGLAGDNEQFF,TGTGCCTCCAAGAGGGGACTAGCGGGGGACAATGAGCAGTTCTTC
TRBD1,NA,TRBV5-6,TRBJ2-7,CASSLGPSRGRYEQYF,TGTGCCAGCAGCTTGGGCCCTAGCAGGGGGCGTTACGAGCAGTACTTC
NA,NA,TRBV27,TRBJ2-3,CASSPGWGTQYF,TGTGCCAGCAGCCCAGGGTGGGGTACGCAGTATTTT
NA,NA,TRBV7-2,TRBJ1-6,CASSLAHNSPLHF,TGTGCCAGCAGCTTGGCCCATAATTCACCCCTCCACTTT
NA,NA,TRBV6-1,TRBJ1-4,CASSDRGANEKLFF,TGTGCCAGCAGTGACAGGGGTGCTAATGAAAAACTGTTTTTT
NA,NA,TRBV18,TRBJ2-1,CASSSAEGNEQFF,TGTGCCAGCTCATCCGCGGAGGGGAATGAGCAGTTCTTC
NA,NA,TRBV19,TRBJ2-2,CASSIQGIGELFF,TGTGCCAGTAGTATACAGGGCATCGGGGAGCTGTTTTTT
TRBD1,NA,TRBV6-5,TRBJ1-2,CASSDIGQGRFGYTF,TGTGCCAGCAGCGACATTGGACAGGGAAGGTTTGGCTACACCTTC